The 9 T cell receptor beta chains reported below all come from one sample, sequenced in a study of blood T cells in healthy people across ages. A J-beta primer mix and a sample-barcoded 5' primer were used in a second PCR of about 7 to 12 cycles. Each CDR3 protein gets one entry after TCRdb re-called the 5' RACE reads with MiXCR. The sample holds roughly 800,000 distinct CDR3 sequences; roughly 64% are singletons and the top ten take 22%. Specimen: blood. The receptors were gathered from a man in his thirties or forties in good health.

V is TRBV20-1 and J is TRBJ2-7; D remains unclear. CDR1 and CDR2 from the germline V gene are DFQATT and SNEGSKA (reference sequence). Trimming stripped 0 bases from V and 2 bases from J, with 8 bases between. CDR3 length: 13 amino acids. The CDR3 DNA follows: TGCAGTGCTAGAGAACCTATTACCTACGAGCAGTACTTC. Translating it yields CSAREPITYEQYF.

V usage is TRBV6-1 and J usage is TRBJ2-1; TRBD2 aligns across 10 bases. V shed 5 bases and J 0 bases; nucleotides not matched to a gene: 7. There are 17 residues in the CDR3. CDR1 and CDR2 (germline): MNHNS, SASEGT. The CDR3 DNA follows: TGTGCCAGCAGTCTTGAATTAGCGGGGGGCTCCTACAATGAGCAGTTCTTC. Amino acid sequence: CASSLELAGGSYNEQFF.

This chain connects TRBV12-3 or TRBV12-4 to TRBJ2-3; D gene unclear. V was pared by 5 bases and J by 4 bases, with 10 bases between. The CDR3 has 13 amino acids. CDR3 nucleotide sequence: TGTGCCAGCAGTAGATTGGGGTCAGATACGCAGTATTTT. It specifies CASSRLGSDTQYF.

The chain is built from TRBV28 and TRBJ2-7; D not certain. The CDR3 is 15 residues long. V was cut by 9 bases and J by 2 bases, with 20 bases left in between. CDR1 is MDHEN and CDR2 is SYDVKM in the germline V gene. The CDR3 sequence: CASSLRAASAYEQYF. DNA of the CDR3: TGTGCCAGTAGCCTCCGGGCCGCGTCGGCCTACGAGCAGTACTTC.

The V gene is TRBV4-2, the J gene TRBJ2-1; weak D call: TRBD2 (6 bases). The CDR3 has 16 amino acids. The V gene lost 2 bases and the J gene lost 5 bases, with 16 bases spanning the gap. Germline V CDR1 and CDR2: LGHNA, YNFKEQ. The CDR3 sequence: CASSQSEGGQNNEQFF. Written as DNA, the CDR3 is TGTGCCAGCAGCCAATCAGAGGGAGGCCAAAACAATGAGCAGTTCTTC.

Only a few counts were recorded for this clonotype. The chain employs TRBV4-2 and TRBJ2-1, with D uncertain. Germline CDR1 and CDR2: LGHNA and YNFKEQ. This CDR3 has 12 residues. V lost 0 bases, J lost 9 bases, and 6 bases lay in between. CDR3 in DNA: TGTGCCAGCAGCCAAGATCAGACTGAGCAGTTCTTC. Translating gives CASSQDQTEQFF.

The chain employs TRBV28 and TRBJ1-1, with TRBD1 matching 7 bases. Germline CDR1 reads MDHEN; CDR2 reads SYDVKM. CDR3 length: 17 residues. V lost 2 bases to trimming and J lost 2 bases; unmatched junction nucleotides: 11. The CDR3: CASSLPDRAGGNTEAFF. The CDR3 nucleotides read TGTGCCAGCAGTTTACCCGACAGGGCGGGAGGCAACACTGAAGCTTTCTTT. The variable domain in full, with the rest retrieved from reference TRBV28 and TRBJ1-1, is DVKVTQSSRYLVKRTGEKVFLECVQDMDHENMFWYRQDPGLGLRLIYFSYDVKMKEKGDIPEGYSVSREKKERFSLILESASTNQTSMYLCASSLPDRAGGNTEAFFGQGTRLTVV.

This clonotype occurred a few times. The chain combines TRBV10-3 with TRBJ1-5; TRBD1 agrees at 7 bases. After removal of 8 bases from V and 3 bases from J, the junction contained 7 bases not matched to a gene. The germline CDR1 and CDR2 sequences are ENHRY and SYGVKD. The CDR3 consists of 14 residues. The CDR3 here is CAIATGQTNQPQHF. The CDR3 nucleotides are TGTGCCATCGCTACGGGACAGACCAATCAGCCCCAGCATTTT.

The table lists this clonotype with a few counts. The chain uses TRBV9 and TRBJ2-3; D gene uncertain. Trimming removed 1 base from V and 0 bases from J, with 12 bases in between. Germline V gives CDR1 SGDLS, CDR2 YYNGEE. This CDR3 is 16 amino acids long. CDR3 nucleotide sequence: TGTGCCAGCAGCGTATTCGTAGACTTAAGCACAGATACGCAGTATTTT. It encodes CASSVFVDLSTDTQYF.